The rows below give T cell receptor beta chains drawn from one sample of a study of neoadjuvant anti-PD-1 for oral cavity cancer. Sequencing was performed with immunoSEQ multiplex PCR; in TCRdb, only in-frame clones are kept and a portion is missing. The repertoire includes roughly 24,000 clones, around 26% of them detected once, and roughly 17% sits in the top ten. Sequences were derived from tumor tissue, sampled after nivolumab (anti-PD-1) treatment. The source of these receptors is a person aged 35-79 years with oral cavity squamous cell carcinoma. Each CDR3 is given with its conserved first and last residue. A D gene is named only where the DNA matches it firmly. Only part of the rows carry a size: once, few, many, or a class if the clone is expanded.

clone size	V gene	D gene	J gene	CDR3 protein	CDR3 DNA
.	TRBV6-5	.	TRBJ1-3	CASSYLKRGRNTIYF	TGTGCCAGCAGTTACCTGAAACGGGGTAGAAACACCATATATTTT
few	TRBV5-1	.	TRBJ2-3	CASSLKQARTDTQYF	TGCGCCAGCAGCTTGAAACAGGCGCGCACAGATACGCAGTATTTT
few	TRBV6-5	.	TRBJ2-2	CASSYSQTNTGELFF	TGTGCCAGCAGTTACTCACAGACGAACACCGGGGAGCTGTTTTTT
.	TRBV7-9	TRBD1	TRBJ1-1	CASSKTGGAGTEAFF	TGTGCCAGCAGCAAAACAGGGGGTGCAGGGACTGAAGCTTTCTTT
.	TRBV28	TRBD1	TRBJ1-1	CASSLLSTLRDRGNTEAFF	TGTGCCAGCAGTTTATTAAGTACCCTCCGGGACAGGGGCAACACTGAAGCTTTCTTT
few	TRBV5-4	.	TRBJ2-7	CASSLGTAPNEQYF	TGTGCCAGCAGCTTGGGGACAGCGCCGAACGAGCAGTACTTC
.	TRBV5-1	.	TRBJ2-1	CASSLGGGRDEQFF	TGCGCCAGCAGCTTGGGCGGGGGCCGCGATGAGCAGTTCTTC
.	TRBV7-9	.	TRBJ1-5	CASSDGGQPQHF	TGTGCCAGCAGCGATGGGGGTCAGCCCCAGCATTTT
many	TRBV28	.	TRBJ2-7	CASTSNSALSYEQYF	TGTGCCAGCACCTCGAATAGCGCCCTCTCCTACGAGCAGTACTTC
.	TRBV2	.	TRBJ1-2	CASSDSNYGYTF	TGTGCCAGCAGTGACTCAAACTATGGCTACACCTTC
.	TRBV15	.	TRBJ2-1	CATSRTNRDEQFF	TGTGCCACCAGCAGAACAAACCGGGATGAGCAGTTCTTC
.	TRBV19	.	TRBJ1-1	CASSIGGSPGAFF	TGTGCCAGTAGTATAGGCGGATCCCCGGGAGCTTTCTTT
.	TRBV7-9	.	TRBJ1-1	CASSPAGTEAFF	TGTGCCAGCAGCCCCGCAGGCACTGAAGCTTTCTTT
.	TRBV5-4	.	TRBJ1-5	CASSLDSNQPQHF	TGTGCCAGCAGCTTAGATAGCAATCAGCCCCAGCATTTT
.	TRBV28	TRBD2	TRBJ2-3	CASSLAGGRTDTQYF	TGTGCCAGCAGTTTAGCGGGAGGTAGAACAGATACGCAGTATTTT
.	TRBV23-1	TRBD2	TRBJ2-1	CASSQFVSGRGSAYNEQFF	TGCGCCAGCAGTCAATTCGTTAGCGGGAGAGGGTCAGCCTACAATGAGCAGTTCTTC
.	TRBV30	.	TRBJ2-4	CAWGKGNIQYF	TGTGCCTGGGGCAAGGGGAACATTCAGTACTTC
few	TRBV5-1	.	TRBJ2-2	CASSDGTTTGELFF	TGCGCCAGCAGCGATGGGACAACCACCGGGGAGCTGTTTTTT
.	TRBV7-9	TRBD1	TRBJ1-6	CASSLGTGTTWGSPLHF	TGTGCCAGCAGCTTGGGGACAGGGACCACTTGGGGATCACCCCTCCACTTT
.	TRBV2	.	TRBJ2-2	CASLEGSGELFF	TGTGCCAGCCTAGAGGGGTCAGGGGAGCTGTTTTTT
.	TRBV11-2	.	TRBJ2-2	CASSLAAYSLGELFF	TGTGCCAGCAGCTTAGCTGCCTATTCGTTGGGGGAGCTGTTTTTT
.	TRBV18	.	TRBJ2-7	CASSRARRDEQYF	TGTGCCAGCTCACGCGCCAGACGTGACGAGCAGTACTTC
.	TRBV28	.	TRBJ1-5	CASSHRVWASGGQPQHF	TGTGCCAGCAGTCATCGCGTTTGGGCGAGCGGCGGTCAGCCCCAGCATTTT
few	TRBV30	.	TRBJ1-6	CAWRSRPNSPLHF	TGTGCCTGGAGGTCCCGACCTAATTCACCCCTCCACTTT
few	TRBV19	.	TRBJ1-1	CASTGPQNTEAFF	TGTGCCAGTACCGGACCCCAGAACACTGAAGCTTTCTTT
.	TRBV7-3	TRBD2	TRBJ2-1	CASSRVGLQQFF	TGTGCCAGCAGCCGGGTGGGACTACAGCAGTTCTTC
.	TRBV21-1	.	TRBJ2-1	CASIITPGRAIGDEQFF	TGTGCCAGCATCATTACACCCGGGAGGGCGATTGGCGATGAGCAGTTCTTC
.	TRBV19	.	TRBJ2-1	CASTPGRGRTNNEQFF	TGTGCCAGTACCCCGGGAAGAGGGAGGACCAACAATGAGCAGTTCTTC
.	TRBV2	.	TRBJ1-2	CASSASGARGYTF	TGTGCCAGCAGTGCGAGTGGGGCGCGTGGCTACACCTTC
.	TRBV7-8	.	TRBJ1-5	CASSLAGGTTNQPQHF	TGTGCCAGCAGCTTAGCGGGAGGGACAACAAATCAGCCCCAGCATTTT
few	TRBV6-6	TRBD2	TRBJ2-1	CASSYSTSGGYNEQFF	TGTGCCAGCAGTTACTCGACCAGCGGGGGATACAATGAGCAGTTCTTC
.	TRBV6-5	TRBD1	TRBJ1-1	CASSYSTGAQAFF	TGTGCCAGCAGTTACTCCACAGGGGCACAAGCTTTCTTT
few	TRBV30	.	TRBJ2-5	CAWSVRVRETQYF	TGTGCCTGGAGTGTACGAGTTCGGGAGACCCAGTACTTC
.	TRBV7-9	.	TRBJ1-2	CASSFLGAPYGYTF	TGTGCCAGCAGCTTCTTGGGGGCTCCTTATGGCTACACCTTC
medium-sized	TRBV29-1	.	TRBJ1-1	CSAVSDRNTEAFF	TGCAGCGCCGTCTCAGACAGGAACACTGAAGCTTTCTTT
medium-sized	TRBV9	.	TRBJ2-2	CASSVARTARHGELFF	TGTGCCAGCAGCGTAGCACGGACAGCGAGACACGGGGAGCTGTTTTTT
.	TRBV7-3	TRBD1	TRBJ2-3	CASSLDSGTGTDTQYF	TGTGCCAGCAGCTTGGACAGTGGGACAGGGACAGATACGCAGTATTTT
few	TRBV9	.	TRBJ2-3	CASSVVRGRCTDTQYF	TGTGCCAGCAGCGTAGTCAGGGGCCGTTGCACAGATACGCAGTATTTT
few	TRBV16	.	TRBJ2-7	CASSHRNSGGYEQYF	TGTGCCAGCAGCCACCGGAACTCGGGCGGCTACGAGCAGTACTTC
.	TRBV6-5	TRBD2	TRBJ2-5	CASSTLAGGEETQYF	TGTGCCAGCAGTACCCTCGCGGGGGGAGAAGAGACCCAGTACTTC
many	TRBV4-2	.	TRBJ2-6	CASSIRWTSGANVLTF	TGTGCCAGCAGCATCCGATGGACCTCTGGGGCCAACGTCCTGACTTTC
few	TRBV11-2	TRBD1	TRBJ1-1	CASSYEDRGRGAFF	TGTGCCAGCAGCTACGAGGACAGGGGGCGCGGAGCTTTCTTT
.	TRBV20-1	.	TRBJ1-2	CSANGPSYTF	TGCAGTGCTAACGGACCCTCCTACACCTTC
medium-sized	TRBV10-1	.	TRBJ1-6	CASSVRRSPLHF	TGCGCCAGCAGTGTAAGGCGTTCACCCCTCCACTTT
many	TRBV18	TRBD2	TRBJ2-7	CASSPGLVSSYEQYF	TGTGCCAGCTCACCGGGACTAGTCAGCTCCTACGAGCAGTACTTC
few	TRBV5-8	.	TRBJ2-7	CASSFWGERYEQYF	TGTGCCAGCAGCTTCTGGGGGGAGCGCTACGAGCAGTACTTC
.	TRBV6-1	TRBD2	TRBJ2-7	CASSVRPLAGGYEQYF	TGTGCCAGCAGTGTCCGTCCTCTAGCGGGAGGCTACGAGCAGTACTTC
.	TRBV19	.	TRBJ1-5	CASSKVGAVEGQPQHF	TGTGCCAGTAGTAAGGTCGGGGCGGTGGAAGGGCAGCCCCAGCATTTT
few	TRBV19	.	TRBJ2-1	CASSIPGRKNEQFF	TGTGCCAGTAGTATCCCGGGCAGGAAGAATGAGCAGTTCTTC
.	TRBV18	.	TRBJ2-3	CASSPRSADTQYF	TGTGCCAGCTCACCCCGGAGCGCAGATACGCAGTATTTT
.	TRBV6-1	.	TRBJ2-5	CASSVQGLSQETQYF	TGTGCCAGCAGTGTCCAGGGGCTTTCCCAAGAGACCCAGTACTTC
.	TRBV9	.	TRBJ1-5	CASSVGRVSQPQHF	TGTGCCAGCAGCGTAGGACGGGTTAGTCAGCCCCAGCATTTT
.	TRBV7-6	.	TRBJ1-5	CASSLGGDRRVQPQHF	TGTGCCAGCAGCTTAGGCGGAGACCGAAGGGTGCAGCCCCAGCATTTT
few	TRBV7-8	TRBD2	TRBJ2-7	CASSSRTSGRALTYEQYF	TGTGCCAGCAGCTCCCGGACTAGCGGGAGGGCCCTCACCTACGAGCAGTACTTC